The T cell receptor (beta chain) described here comes from a study of neurological immune-mediated disorders. The unsorted libraries originated from 2 million PBMCs that had been stored at -80 C. Germline CDR1 and CDR2: SGHRS and YFSETQ. Trimming left V 4 bases short and J 0 bases short, with 10 bases between. The CDR3 contains 15 residues. The cDNA came from 5'RACE with 10-nucleotide random UMIs. Over 190 million TCR-beta sequences, together covering 15-18 subjects, were produced by every individual sequencing run that was carried out. TCRdb called the 5' RACE reads again in MiXCR, with one record for every CDR3 protein. This sample carries under 60,000 distinct CDR3 sequences, more than 20% of them seen once, and the ten largest clones take around 25%. This clonotype was seen at least ten times.

The specimen sequenced was PBMCs. This receptor was taken from a woman in her 70s in good health. The gene calls are TRBV5-1 and TRBJ2-2; D might be TRBD2 (6 bases). The CDR3 region is CASSPGLPNTGELFF. Written as DNA, the CDR3 is TGCGCCAGCAGCCCGGGACTCCCGAACACCGGGGAGCTGTTTTTT. The variable domain in full, with the rest retrieved from reference TRBV5-1 and TRBJ2-2, is KAGVTQTPRYLIKTRGQQVTLSCSPISGHRSVSWYQQTPGQGLQFLFEYFSETQRNKGNFPGRFSGRQFSNSRSEMNVSTLELGDSALYLCASSPGLPNTGELFFGEGSRLTVL.